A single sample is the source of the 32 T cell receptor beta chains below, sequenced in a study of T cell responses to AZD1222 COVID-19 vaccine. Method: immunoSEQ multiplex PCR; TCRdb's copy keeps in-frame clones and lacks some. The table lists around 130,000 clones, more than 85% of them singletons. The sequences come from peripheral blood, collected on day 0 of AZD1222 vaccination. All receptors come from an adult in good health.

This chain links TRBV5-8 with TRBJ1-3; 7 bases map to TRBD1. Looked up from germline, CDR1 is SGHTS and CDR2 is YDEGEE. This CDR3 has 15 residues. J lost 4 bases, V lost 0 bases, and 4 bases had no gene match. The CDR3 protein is CASSLGQGFGNTIYF. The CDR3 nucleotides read TGTGCCAGCAGCTTGGGACAGGGTTTCGGAAACACCATATATTTT.

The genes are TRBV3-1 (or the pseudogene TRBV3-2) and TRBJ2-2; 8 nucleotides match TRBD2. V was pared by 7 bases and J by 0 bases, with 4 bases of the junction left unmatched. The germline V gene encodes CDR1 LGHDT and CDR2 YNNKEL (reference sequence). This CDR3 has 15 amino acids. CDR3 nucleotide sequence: TGTGCCAGCACTCGGGAGGGGACGAACACCGGGGAGCTGTTTTTT. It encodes CASTREGTNTGELFF.

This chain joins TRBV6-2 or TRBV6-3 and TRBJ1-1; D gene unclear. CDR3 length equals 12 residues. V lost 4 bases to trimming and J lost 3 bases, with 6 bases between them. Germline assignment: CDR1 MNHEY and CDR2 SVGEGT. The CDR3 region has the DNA TGTGCCAGCAGTTGGATCGACACTGAAGCTTTCTTT. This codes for CASSWIDTEAFF.

The chain's CDR3 is CASKTGGNQPQHF. Here the CDR3 DNA reads TGTGCCAGCAAGACAGGGGGGAATCAGCCCCAGCATTTT. The V call is TRBV6-6, the J call TRBJ1-5; 9 nucleotides agree with TRBD1. Per germline, CDR1 MNHNY and CDR2 SVGAGI (reference sequence). This CDR3 is built from 13 residues. V shed 7 bases and J 4 bases; nucleotides not matched to a gene: 2.

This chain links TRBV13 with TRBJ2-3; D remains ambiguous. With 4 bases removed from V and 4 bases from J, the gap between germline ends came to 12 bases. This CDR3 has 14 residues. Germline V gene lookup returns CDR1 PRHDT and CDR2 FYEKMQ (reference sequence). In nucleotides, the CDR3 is TGTGCCAGCAGCTCCCACCCCCCCGCAGATACGCAGTATTTT. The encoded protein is CASSSHPPADTQYF.

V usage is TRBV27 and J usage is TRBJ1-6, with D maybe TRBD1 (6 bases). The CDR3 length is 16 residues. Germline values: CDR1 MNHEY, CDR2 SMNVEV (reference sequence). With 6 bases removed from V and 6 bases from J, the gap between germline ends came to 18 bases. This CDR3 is CASSTLLDRFNSPLHF. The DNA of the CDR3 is TGTGCCAGCAGCACCCTCCTGGACAGATTTAATTCACCCCTCCACTTT.

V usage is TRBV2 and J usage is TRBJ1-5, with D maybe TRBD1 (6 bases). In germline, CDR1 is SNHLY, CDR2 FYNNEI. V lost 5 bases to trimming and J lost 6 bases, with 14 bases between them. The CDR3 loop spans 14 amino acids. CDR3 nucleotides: TGTGCCAGCAGTTTACAGGGATTGGGTCAGCCCCAGCATTTT. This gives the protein CASSLQGLGQPQHF.

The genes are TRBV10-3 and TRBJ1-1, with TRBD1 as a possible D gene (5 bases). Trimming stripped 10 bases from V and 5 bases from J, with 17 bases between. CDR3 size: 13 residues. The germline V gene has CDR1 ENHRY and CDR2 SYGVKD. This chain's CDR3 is CASTGSSGTEAFF. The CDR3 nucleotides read TGTGCCAGCACAGGATCCTCGGGGACTGAAGCTTTCTTT.

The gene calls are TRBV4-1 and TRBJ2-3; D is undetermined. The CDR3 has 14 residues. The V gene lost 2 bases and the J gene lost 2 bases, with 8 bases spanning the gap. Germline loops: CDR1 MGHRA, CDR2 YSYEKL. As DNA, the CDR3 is TGCGCCAGCAGCCAAATGCTCCACACAGATACGCAGTATTTT. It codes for CASSQMLHTDTQYF.

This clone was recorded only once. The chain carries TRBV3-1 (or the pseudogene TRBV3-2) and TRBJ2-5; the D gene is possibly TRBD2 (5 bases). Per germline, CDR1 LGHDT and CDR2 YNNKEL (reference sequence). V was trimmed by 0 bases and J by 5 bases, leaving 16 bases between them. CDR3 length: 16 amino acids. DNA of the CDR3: TGTGCCAGCAGCCAAGATTTCCTAAGCTGGGAGGAGACCCAGTACTTC. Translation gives CASSQDFLSWEETQYF.

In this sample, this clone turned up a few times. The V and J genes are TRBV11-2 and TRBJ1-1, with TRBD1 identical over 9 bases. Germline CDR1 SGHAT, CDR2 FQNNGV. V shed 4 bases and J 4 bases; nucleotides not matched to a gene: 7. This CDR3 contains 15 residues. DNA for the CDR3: TGTGCCAGCAGCTCCCGGACAGGGGCCGCCACTGAAGCTTTCTTT. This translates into CASSSRTGAATEAFF.

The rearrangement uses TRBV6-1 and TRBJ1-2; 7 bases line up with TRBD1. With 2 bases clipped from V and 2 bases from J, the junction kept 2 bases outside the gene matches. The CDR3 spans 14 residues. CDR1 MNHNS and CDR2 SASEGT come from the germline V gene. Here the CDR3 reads CASSELDRNYGYTF. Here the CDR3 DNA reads TGTGCCAGCAGTGAATTGGACAGGAACTATGGCTACACCTTC.

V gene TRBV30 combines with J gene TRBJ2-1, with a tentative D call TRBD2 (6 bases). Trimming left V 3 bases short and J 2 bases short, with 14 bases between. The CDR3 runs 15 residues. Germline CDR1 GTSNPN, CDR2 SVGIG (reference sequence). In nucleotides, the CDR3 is TGTGCCTGGAGGGTGCGGGGCATAGCCTACAATGAGCAGTTCTTC. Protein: CAWRVRGIAYNEQFF. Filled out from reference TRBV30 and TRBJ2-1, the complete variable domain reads SQTIHQWPATLVQPVGSPLSLECTVEGTSNPNLYWYRQAAGRGLQLLFYSVGIGQISSEVPQNLSASRPQDRQFILSSKKLLLSDSGFYLCAWRVRGIAYNEQFFGPGTRLTVL.

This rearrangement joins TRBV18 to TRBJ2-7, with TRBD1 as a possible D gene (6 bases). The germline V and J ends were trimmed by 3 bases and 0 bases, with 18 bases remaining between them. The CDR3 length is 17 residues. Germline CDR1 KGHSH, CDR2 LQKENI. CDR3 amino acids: CASSPGPGQGFSYEQYF. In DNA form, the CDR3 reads TGTGCCAGCTCACCCGGTCCGGGGCAGGGGTTCTCCTACGAGCAGTACTTC.

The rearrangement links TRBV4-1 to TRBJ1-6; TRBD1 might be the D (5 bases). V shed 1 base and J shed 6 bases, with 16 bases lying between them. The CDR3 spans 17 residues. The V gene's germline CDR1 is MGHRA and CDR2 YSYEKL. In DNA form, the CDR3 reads TGCGCCAGCAGCCAAGTCGTCCTAAGGGGCGGTAATTCACCCCTCCACTTT. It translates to CASSQVVLRGGNSPLHF.

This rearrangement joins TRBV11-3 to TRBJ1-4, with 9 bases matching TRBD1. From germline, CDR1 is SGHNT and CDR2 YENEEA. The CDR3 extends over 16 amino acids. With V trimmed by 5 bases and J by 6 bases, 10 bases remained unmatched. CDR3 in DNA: TGTGCCAGCAGCAGGGTCGGGACAGGGCGGGATGAAAAACTGTTTTTT. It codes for CASSRVGTGRDEKLFF.

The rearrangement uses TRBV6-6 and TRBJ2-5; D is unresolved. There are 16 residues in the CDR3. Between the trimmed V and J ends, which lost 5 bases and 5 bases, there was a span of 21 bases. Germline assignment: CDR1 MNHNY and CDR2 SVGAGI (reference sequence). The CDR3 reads CASSRLPHQERETQYF. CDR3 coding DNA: TGTGCCAGCAGTCGTTTACCCCATCAAGAGAGGGAGACCCAGTACTTC.

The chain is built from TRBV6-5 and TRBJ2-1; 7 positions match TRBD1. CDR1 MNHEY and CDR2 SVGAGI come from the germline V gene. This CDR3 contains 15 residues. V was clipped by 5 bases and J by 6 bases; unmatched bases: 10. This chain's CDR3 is CASSLTGFGSNEQFF. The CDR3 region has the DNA TGTGCCAGCAGTCTGACAGGGTTCGGTTCCAATGAGCAGTTCTTC.

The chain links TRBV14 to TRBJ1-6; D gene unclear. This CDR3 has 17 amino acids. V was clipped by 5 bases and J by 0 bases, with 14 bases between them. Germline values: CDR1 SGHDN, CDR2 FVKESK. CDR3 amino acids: CASSGTYLSSYNSPLHF. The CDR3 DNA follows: TGTGCCAGCAGCGGAACCTACCTAAGCTCCTATAATTCACCCCTCCACTTT.

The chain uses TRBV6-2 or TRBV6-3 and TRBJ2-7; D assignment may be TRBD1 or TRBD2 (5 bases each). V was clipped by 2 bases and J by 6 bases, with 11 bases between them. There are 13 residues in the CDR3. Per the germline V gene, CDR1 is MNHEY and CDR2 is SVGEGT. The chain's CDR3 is CASSYELGVEQYF. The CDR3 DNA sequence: TGTGCCAGCAGTTACGAATTGGGGGTCGAGCAGTACTTC.

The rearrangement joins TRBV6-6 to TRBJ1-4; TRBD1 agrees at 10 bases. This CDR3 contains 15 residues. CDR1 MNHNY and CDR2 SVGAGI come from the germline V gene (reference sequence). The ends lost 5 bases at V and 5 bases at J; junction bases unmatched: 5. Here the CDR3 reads CASSSLGQGNEKLFF. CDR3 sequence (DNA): TGTGCCAGCAGTAGCCTGGGACAGGGGAATGAAAAACTGTTTTTT.

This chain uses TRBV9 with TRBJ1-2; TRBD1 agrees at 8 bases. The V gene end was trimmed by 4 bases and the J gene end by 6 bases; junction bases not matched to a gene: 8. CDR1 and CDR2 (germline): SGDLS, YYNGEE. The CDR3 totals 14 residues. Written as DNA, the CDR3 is TGTGCCAGCAGCCCGAAGGGACAGGCGCATGGCTACACCTTC. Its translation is CASSPKGQAHGYTF.

CDR3 protein: CASSRMIAGSEQFF. Written as DNA, the CDR3 is TGTGCCAGTAGTAGAATGATAGCGGGGAGTGAGCAGTTCTTC. The V call is TRBV19, the J call TRBJ2-1; 8 nucleotides align to TRBD2. The ends lost 4 bases at V and 9 bases at J; junction bases unmatched: 8. The CDR3 is 14 residues long. CDR1 is LNHDA, CDR2 SQIVND, per germline (reference sequence).

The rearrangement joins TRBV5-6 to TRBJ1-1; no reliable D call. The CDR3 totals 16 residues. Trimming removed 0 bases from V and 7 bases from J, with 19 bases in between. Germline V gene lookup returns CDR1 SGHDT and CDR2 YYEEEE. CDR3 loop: CASSLVGRLNRDEAFF. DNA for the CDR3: TGTGCCAGCAGCTTGGTTGGGAGGCTAAATAGGGATGAAGCTTTCTTT.

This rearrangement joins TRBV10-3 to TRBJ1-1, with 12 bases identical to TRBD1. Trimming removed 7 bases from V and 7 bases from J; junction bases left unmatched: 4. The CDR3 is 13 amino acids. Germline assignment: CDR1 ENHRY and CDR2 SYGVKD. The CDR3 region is CAIMGQGAVEAFF. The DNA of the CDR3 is TGTGCCATCATGGGACAGGGGGCCGTTGAAGCTTTCTTT.

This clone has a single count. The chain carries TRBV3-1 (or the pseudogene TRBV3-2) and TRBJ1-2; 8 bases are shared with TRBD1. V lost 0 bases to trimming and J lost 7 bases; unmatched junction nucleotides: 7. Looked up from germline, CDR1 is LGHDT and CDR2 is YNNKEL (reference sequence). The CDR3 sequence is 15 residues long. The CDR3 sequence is CASSQERGQVFGYTF. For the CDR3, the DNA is TGTGCCAGCAGCCAAGAGCGGGGACAGGTTTTTGGCTACACCTTC.

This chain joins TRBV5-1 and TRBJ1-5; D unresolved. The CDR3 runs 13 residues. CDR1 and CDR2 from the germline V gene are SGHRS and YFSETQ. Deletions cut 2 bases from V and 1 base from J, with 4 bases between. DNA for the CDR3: TGCGCCAGCAGCTTAGGCAGCAATCAGCCCCAGCATTTT. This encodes CASSLGSNQPQHF.

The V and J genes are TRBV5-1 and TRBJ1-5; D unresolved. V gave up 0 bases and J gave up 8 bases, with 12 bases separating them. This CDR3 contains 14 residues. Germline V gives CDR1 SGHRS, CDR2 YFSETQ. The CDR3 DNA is TGCGCCAGCAGCTTGGCCGGTAGGGAAGAGCCCCAGCATTTT. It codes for CASSLAGREEPQHF.

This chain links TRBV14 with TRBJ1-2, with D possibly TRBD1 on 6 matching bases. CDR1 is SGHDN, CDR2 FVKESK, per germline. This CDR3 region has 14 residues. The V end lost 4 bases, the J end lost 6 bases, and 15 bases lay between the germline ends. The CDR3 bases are TGTGCCAGCAGCCCCCTTTTGGGGGGCAATGGCTACACCTTC. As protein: CASSPLLGGNGYTF.

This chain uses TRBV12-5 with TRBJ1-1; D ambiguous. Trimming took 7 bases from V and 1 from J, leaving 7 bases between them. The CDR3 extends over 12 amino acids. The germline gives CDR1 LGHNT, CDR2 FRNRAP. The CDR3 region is CASVGRNTEAFF. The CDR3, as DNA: TGTGCTAGTGTCGGGAGGAACACTGAAGCTTTCTTT.

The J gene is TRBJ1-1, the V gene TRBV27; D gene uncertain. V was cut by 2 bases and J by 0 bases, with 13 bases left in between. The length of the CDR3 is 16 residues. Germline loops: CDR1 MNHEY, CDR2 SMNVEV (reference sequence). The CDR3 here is CASSLKGYSMNTEAFF. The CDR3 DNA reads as TGTGCCAGCAGTTTAAAGGGATATTCCATGAACACTGAAGCTTTCTTT.

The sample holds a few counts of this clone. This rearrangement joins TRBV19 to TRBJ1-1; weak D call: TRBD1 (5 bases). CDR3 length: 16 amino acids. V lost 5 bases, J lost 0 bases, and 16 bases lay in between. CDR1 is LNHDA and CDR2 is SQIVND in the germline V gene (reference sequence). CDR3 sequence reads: CASSLPPGRMNTEAFF. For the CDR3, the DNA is TGTGCCAGTAGTCTCCCCCCGGGACGGATGAACACTGAAGCTTTCTTT.